This entry features one TCR beta chain sequence. The target antigen is unknown. The sample is drawn from a study of cytomegalovirus exposure and HLA in healthy donors. With V trimmed by 8 bases and J by 6 bases, 6 bases remained unmatched. CDR1 and CDR2 (germline): SNHLY, FYNNEI. The CDR3 runs to 12 residues. Study-wide results and limits: Later analysis showed TCR association rates varying by HLA locus, highest for DRB1 and lowest for HLA-C. As was reported, the classifier diagnosed cytomegalovirus status with high specificity and sensitivity.

The PCR made use of 60 Vbeta and 13 Jbeta primers. Sequencing was performed with immunoSEQ multiplex PCR; in TCRdb, only in-frame clones are kept and a portion is missing. The table has around 200,000 clones, 80% to 90% seen once. The receptor was isolated from a girl under 10 years old in good health and CMV-seropositive. This chain links TRBV2 with TRBJ1-1; TRBD1 agrees at 7 bases. Sequencing was performed on PBMCs. The DNA for the CDR3 is TGTGCCAGCTGGGACAGCGCCCCTGAAGCTTTCTTT. As protein: CASWDSAPEAFF. The whole variable domain, filled in from reference TRBV2 and TRBJ1-1, reads EPEVTQTPSHQVTQMGQEVILRCVPISNHLYFYWYRQILGQKVEFLVSFYNNEISEKSEIFDDQFSVERPDGSNFTLKIRSTKLEDSAMYFCASWDSAPEAFFGQGTRLTVV.